The 8 T cell receptor beta chains in this list originate from one sample, sequenced in a study of T cell repertoires in cytomegalovirus infection. These receptors lack a known antigen. MiXCR, applied by TCRdb to the reads, yields one record per CDR3 protein. The repertoire includes 140,000 to 150,000 distinct CDR3 sequences, over 25% of them detected once, and around half sits in the top ten. Sequenced here: CD8+ T cells from cultured PBMCs, sampled from culture after CMV antigen stimulation. Source of these receptors: a human donor in good health (CMV status not recorded). Some clones in this sample may be carry-over from other donors' samples.

This clonotype has a handful of counts. In nucleotides, the CDR3 is TGTGCCAGCACCGATTCCGACGGGCCCTACACTGAAGCTTTCTTT. It specifies CASTDSDGPYTEAFF. The chain employs TRBV5-6 and TRBJ1-1; D gene ambiguous. Trimming pared 6 bases from V and 3 bases from J, leaving 18 bases between. The CDR3 loop spans 15 amino acids. Germline V lookup: CDR1 SGHDT, CDR2 YYEEEE.

J is TRBJ1-3 and V is TRBV7-6, with a possible D match to TRBD1 (5 bases). The CDR3 is made up of 16 amino acids. Germline values: CDR1 SGHVS, CDR2 FNYEAQ. V was clipped by 5 bases and J by 4 bases, with 18 bases between them. The CDR3 nucleotides read TGTGCCAGCAGCGAACGAATCAGGGCGTCAGGAAACACCATATATTTT. This translates into CASSERIRASGNTIYF.

The table lists this clonotype with many counts. The rearrangement joins TRBV12-3 or TRBV12-4 to TRBJ2-1; tentative D call: TRBD2 (6 bases). Trimming left V 6 bases short and J 3 bases short, with 18 bases between. The CDR3 totals 16 residues. The CDR3 coding sequence is TGTGCCAGCAGACTCGGGGACTCCGGAATCTACAATGAGCAGTTCTTC. As protein: CASRLGDSGIYNEQFF.

The chain links TRBV4-1 to TRBJ2-1, with D perhaps TRBD2 (5 bases). Germline V lookup: CDR1 MGHRA, CDR2 YSYEKL. The CDR3 has 13 residues. Trimming pared 4 bases from V and 8 bases from J, leaving 12 bases between. CDR3 sequence: CASSLAPDYEQFF. CDR3 bases: TGCGCCAGCAGCCTTGCCCCGGACTATGAGCAGTTCTTC.

The chain combines TRBV6-6 with TRBJ1-1; weak D call: TRBD1 (5 bases). V lost 5 bases and J 0 bases, leaving 10 bases between the germline ends. This CDR3 has 14 residues. Germline CDR1 and CDR2: MNHNY and SVGAGI (reference sequence). CDR3 residues: CASSDGGLNTEAFF. CDR3 coding DNA: TGTGCCAGCAGTGACGGGGGGTTGAACACTGAAGCTTTCTTT.

The CDR3 nucleotides are TGTGCCAGCAGCCAAGGACAGGGGGCGGACATTCAGTACTTC. Translation gives CASSQGQGADIQYF. The chain recombines TRBV14 with TRBJ2-4; 10 bases agree with TRBD1. The trim removed 1 base at V and 8 bases at J, leaving 2 bases unmatched. CDR1 and CDR2 (germline): SGHDN, FVKESK. The CDR3 extends over 14 amino acids.

This clonotype has only a few counts. The chain joins TRBV6-6 to TRBJ1-2; TRBD1 is a possible D gene (5 bases). Per the germline V gene, CDR1 is MNHNY and CDR2 is SVGAGI (reference sequence). Trimming stripped 5 bases from V and 0 bases from J, with 13 bases between. The CDR3 spans 15 residues. This chain's CDR3 is CASSPDRTTNYGYTF. CDR3 bases: TGTGCCAGCAGTCCAGACAGAACCACTAACTATGGCTACACCTTC.

The chain carries TRBV6-6 and TRBJ2-1; no clear D gene. The CDR3 loop spans 15 amino acids. Germline V gene sequence: CDR1 MNHNY, CDR2 SVGAGI (reference sequence). Trimming shortened V by 5 bases and J by 0 bases, and 11 bases separated the two germline ends. CDR3 nucleotides: TGTGCCAGCAGTGATACAGTTTACTCCTACAATGAGCAGTTCTTC. This encodes CASSDTVYSYNEQFF.